This T cell receptor beta chain emerged from a study of OX40 agonist ivuxolimab in advanced cancers. Overall study context: Six ivuxolimab dose levels, 0.01 to 10 mg/kg, were given intravenously every 2 weeks. Eligibility admitted prior anti-PD-1, anti-PD-L1 or anti-CTLA-4 therapy; 40% to 50% had some. Partial responses were observed in three patients, of whom one had hepatocellular carcinoma and two had cutaneous melanoma. General study points: It was not determined which antigens were specifically recognized by the peripheral T cells that had undergone clonal expansion.

The CDR3 is 16 amino acids. The J segment lost 2 bases and the V segment lost 5 bases, leaving 8 bases of the junction unmatched. Germline values: CDR1 MNHEY, CDR2 SMNVEV (reference sequence). The data were produced by immunoSEQ multiplex PCR, yet TCRdb's version contains in-frame clones alone and is incomplete. The repertoire holds about 20,000 clones, around 82% seen once, with approximately 10% in the top ten. Regarding this clone: Antigen specificity is unknown.

Sample: CD4+ or CD8+ T cells sorted from blood, taken in a trial of the OX40 agonist ivuxolimab. The V call is TRBV27, the J call TRBJ1-4; the match to TRBD1 covers 7 bases. This TCR derives from an adult with an advanced solid tumor such as melanoma, head and neck, liver or kidney cancer. The chain's CDR3 is CASSPATTGTNEKLFF. The CDR3 region has the DNA TGTGCCAGCAGTCCGGCCACGACAGGGACTAATGAAAAACTGTTTTTT.